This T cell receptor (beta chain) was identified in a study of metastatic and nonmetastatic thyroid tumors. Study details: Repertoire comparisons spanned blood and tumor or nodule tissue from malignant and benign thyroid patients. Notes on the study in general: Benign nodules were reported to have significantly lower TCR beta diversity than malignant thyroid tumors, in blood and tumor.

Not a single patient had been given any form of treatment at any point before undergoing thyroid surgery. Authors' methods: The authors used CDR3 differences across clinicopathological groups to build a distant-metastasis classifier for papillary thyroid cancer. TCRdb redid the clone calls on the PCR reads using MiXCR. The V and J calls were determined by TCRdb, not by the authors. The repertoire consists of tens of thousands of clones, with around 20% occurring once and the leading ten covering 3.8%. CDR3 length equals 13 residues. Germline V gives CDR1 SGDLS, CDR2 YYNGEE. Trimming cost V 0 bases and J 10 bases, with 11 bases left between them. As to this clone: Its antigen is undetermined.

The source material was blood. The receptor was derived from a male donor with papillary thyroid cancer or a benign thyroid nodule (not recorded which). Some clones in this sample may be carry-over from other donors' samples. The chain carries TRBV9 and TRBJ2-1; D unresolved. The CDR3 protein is CASSVATFGEQFF. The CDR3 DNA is TGTGCCAGCAGCGTAGCTACTTTCGGGGAGCAGTTCTTC.